The 21 T cell receptor beta chains listed next were all sequenced from one sample in a study of CD8+CD57+ T cells in acquired aplastic anemia (dated by TCRdb to 2017 to 2018). Sequencing was carried out with an Illumina HiSeq 2000. Genomic DNA served as template for TCR beta VDJ combination and CDR3 sequence profiling. The public reads were run again by TCRdb, first through fastp at Q25 and then through MiXCR, and only productive beta chains were kept. Identical CDR3 protein sequences are pooled into one entry, listed with their most common genes and DNA. The sample yields about 220,000 distinct CDR3 sequences; approximately 35% were counted once. The top ten clones comprise roughly 1.1% of the sample. The sequencing input was sorted CD4+, CD8+, or CD8+CD57+ T cells (not recorded which) from PBMCs. These receptors came from a human donor in good health, serving as a control.

This clonotype was counted ten times or more. The V gene is TRBV14, the J gene TRBJ2-3, with TRBD1 matching 11 bases. V lost 4 bases, J lost 6 bases, and 9 bases stayed unmatched. This CDR3 has 16 residues. Germline loops: CDR1 SGHDN, CDR2 FVKESK. CDR3 nucleotides: TGTGCCAGCAGCCCGTGGACAGGGGGCCAGTCGGATACGCAGTATTTT. The encoded protein is CASSPWTGGQSDTQYF.

This clonotype occurred a few times. The rearrangement joins TRBV29-1 to TRBJ1-1; TRBD1 might be the D (5 bases). The CDR3 contains 17 residues. Germline loops: CDR1 SQVTM, CDR2 ANQGSEA. V gave up 8 bases and J gave up 1 base, with 26 bases separating them. CDR3 sequence reads: CSLAGDGFSHPNTEAFF. The CDR3 nucleotides read TGCAGCCTAGCGGGGGATGGATTTTCCCACCCGAACACTGAAGCTTTCTTT.

V is TRBV7-9 and J is TRBJ2-1; D unresolved. The CDR3 is 14 amino acids. Trimming cost V 2 bases and J 5 bases, with 10 bases left between them. The germline gives CDR1 SEHNR, CDR2 FQNEAQ (reference sequence). CDR3 nucleotides: TGTGCCAGCAGCTTATTTTCAGTAAACAATGAGCAGTTCTTC. It translates to CASSLFSVNNEQFF. Supplemented by reference TRBV7-9 and TRBJ2-1, the full variable domain reads DTGVSQNPRHKITKRGQNVTFRCDPISEHNRLYWYRQTLGQGPEFLTYFQNEAQLEKSRLLSDRFSAERPKGSFSTLEIQRTEQGDSAMYLCASSLFSVNNEQFFGPGTRLTVL.

This clonotype was detected many times. The chain couples TRBV20-1 to TRBJ1-3; D gene uncertain. Germline V gives CDR1 DFQATT, CDR2 SNEGSKA (reference sequence). The CDR3 spans 11 residues. V dropped 3 bases and J dropped 4 bases, with 4 bases sitting between them. The CDR3 DNA is TGCAGTGCTAGGAGAGGAAACACCATATATTTT. Residues: CSARRGNTIYF.

The chain recombines TRBV2 with TRBJ1-5; D is unclear. Germline V gives CDR1 SNHLY, CDR2 FYNNEI. This CDR3 contains 15 residues. V was clipped by 0 bases and J by 0 bases, with 6 bases between them. CDR3 residues: CASSEAGYSNQPQHF. In DNA, the CDR3 is TGTGCCAGCAGTGAAGCAGGGTATAGCAATCAGCCCCAGCATTTT. The full variable domain, rest sourced from reference TRBV2 and TRBJ1-5, is EPEVTQTPSHQVTQMGQEVILRCVPISNHLYFYWYRQILGQKVEFLVSFYNNEISEKSEIFDDQFSVERPDGSNFTLKIRSTKLEDSAMYFCASSEAGYSNQPQHFGDGTRLSIL.

On this clonotype itself: One base away lies a much larger clone, so this may be a sequencing read error. This rearrangement joins TRBV20-1 to TRBJ2-1; D may match TRBD1 or TRBD2 (5 bases each). V was clipped by 5 bases and J by 6 bases, with 17 bases between them. CDR1 DFQATT and CDR2 SNEGSKA come from the germline V gene (reference sequence). CDR3 length equals 14 residues. The CDR3 here is CSASRDHLGNEQFF. In nucleotides, the CDR3 is TGCAGTGCTTCCCGGGACCATCTGGGCAATGAGCAGTTCTTC.

The chain carries TRBV5-1 and TRBJ2-1; D is perhaps TRBD1 (5 bases). Trimming removed 4 bases from V and 0 bases from J, with 20 bases in between. CDR3 size: 18 residues. Germline CDR1 reads SGHRS; CDR2 reads YFSETQ. DNA of the CDR3: TGCGCCAGCAGCCGATATCTGACAGTGGGAAACTCCTACAATGAGCAGTTCTTC. Its protein product is CASSRYLTVGNSYNEQFF.

Comments on this clonotype: A much larger clone lies one base from this, so it may be a read error. The V and J genes are TRBV9 and TRBJ2-1; D gene ambiguous. Germline CDR1 reads SGDLS; CDR2 reads YYNGEE. The CDR3 spans 13 residues. CDR3 in DNA: TGTGCCAGCAGCGTAGCCCCTCCCAATGAGCAGCTCTTC. It specifies CASSVAPPNEQLF. The full variable domain, in which reference TRBV9 and TRBJ2-1 provide the parts outside the CDR3, is DSGVTQTPKHLITATGQRVTLRCSPRSGDLSVYWYQQSLDQGLQFLIQYYNGEERAKGNILERFSAQQFPDLHSELNLSSLELGDSALYFCASSVAPPNEQLFGPGTRLTVL.

This clonotype was seen repeatedly, ten times or more. V gene TRBV7-9 combines with J gene TRBJ2-7; D is uncertain. The ends were cut back, 5 bases at V and 0 bases at J, with 8 bases in the middle. This CDR3 has 13 amino acids. CDR1 and CDR2 from the germline V gene are SEHNR and FQNEAQ (reference sequence). The CDR3 coding sequence is TGTGCCAGCAGCACTCTATCCTCCTACGAGCAGTACTTC. It is translated as CASSTLSSYEQYF.

J is TRBJ1-2 and V is TRBV6-1, with D possibly matching TRBD1 (5 bases). CDR3 size: 15 residues. V dropped 0 bases and J dropped 4 bases, with 12 bases sitting between them. CDR1 is MNHNS and CDR2 is SASEGT in the germline V gene. The CDR3 sequence is CASSEASRASYGYTF. The CDR3 DNA follows: TGTGCCAGCAGTGAAGCGAGCAGGGCTAGCTATGGCTACACCTTC.

This chain joins TRBV7-9 and TRBJ1-6; no clear D gene. V lost 6 bases and J lost 8, with 11 bases in between. The CDR3 extends over 13 amino acids. Germline CDR1 SEHNR, CDR2 FQNEAQ (reference sequence). CDR3 sequence: CASSVSGYSPLHF. The DNA of the CDR3 is TGTGCCAGCAGTGTCAGCGGTTATTCACCCCTCCACTTT.

This clonotype was detected only a few times. The rearrangement links TRBV12-3 or TRBV12-4 to TRBJ2-3; 10 bases are a match to TRBD1. The CDR3 is made up of 16 amino acids. The V gene end was trimmed by 3 bases and the J gene end by 2 bases; junction bases not matched to a gene: 5. In DNA form, the CDR3 reads TGTGCCAGCAGTTTGACAGGGGGCACCTTCACAGATACGCAGTATTTT. Encoded protein: CASSLTGGTFTDTQYF.

This clonotype was counted only a few times. The rearrangement joins TRBV15 to TRBJ1-3, with a weak D call TRBD1 (5 bases). CDR3 length equals 14 residues. V lost 3 bases, J lost 1 base, and 7 bases lay in between. Germline V lookup: CDR1 LNHNV, CDR2 YYDKDF (reference sequence). CDR3 bases: TGTGCCACCAGCAGTGGGGGATCTGGAAACACCATATATTTT. Amino acids: CATSSGGSGNTIYF.

This clonotype showed up just a few times. Relative to the germline gene, one junction end is altered; a read error may explain this. The chain employs TRBV2 and TRBJ2-7; D perhaps matches TRBD2 (5 bases). The CDR3 totals 15 residues. Looked up from germline, CDR1 is SNHLY and CDR2 is FYNNEI. CDR3 sequence: CASSPGRGASYEQYF. As DNA, the CDR3 is TGCGCCAGCAGCCCCGGTCGGGGAGCCTCCTACGAGCAGTACTTC.

This clonotype was observed a few times. The chain is built from TRBV5-1 and TRBJ2-7; no firm D call. V gave up 0 bases and J gave up 2 bases, with 6 bases separating them. The germline gives CDR1 SGHRS, CDR2 YFSETQ. This CDR3 is 13 amino acids long. CDR3 DNA sequence: TGCGCCAGCAGCTTGGACGAGACCTACGAGCAGTACTTC. Translating gives CASSLDETYEQYF.

The chain employs TRBV5-1 and TRBJ2-5; TRBD2 aligns across 7 bases. Trimming removed 0 bases from V and 5 bases from J; junction bases left unmatched: 10. CDR1 and CDR2 from the germline V gene are SGHRS and YFSETQ. This CDR3 spans 16 amino acids. This chain's CDR3 is CASSLEIAGQGETQYF. CDR3 nucleotide sequence: TGCGCCAGCAGCTTGGAGATAGCGGGCCAAGGGGAGACCCAGTACTTC.

The chain uses TRBV3-1 and TRBJ1-2; 8 bases match TRBD1. The CDR3 consists of 11 residues. The V gene's germline CDR1 is LGHDT and CDR2 YNNKEL (reference sequence). V trimming: 10 bases; J trimming: 6 bases; junction bases outside the gene matches: 4. In DNA, the CDR3 is TGTGCCACCCAGACAGGGGATGGCTACACCTTC. This sequence encodes CATQTGDGYTF.

This clonotype has ten or more counts. The rearrangement uses TRBV2 and TRBJ1-5; D unresolved. V was shortened by 6 bases and J by 1 base, with 7 bases between the two germline ends. Germline CDR1 and CDR2: SNHLY and FYNNEI. The CDR3 runs to 13 residues. CDR3 residues: CASRVQSNQPQHF. CDR3 DNA: TGTGCCAGCAGGGTACAGAGCAATCAGCCCCAGCATTTT.

This clonotype was seen only a few times. J is TRBJ1-1 and V is TRBV7-2; a weak D match, TRBD1 (5 bases). Per the germline V gene, CDR1 is SGHTA and CDR2 is FQGNSA. Trimming removed 0 bases from V and 4 bases from J, with 9 bases in between. The CDR3 runs to 14 residues. This CDR3 reads CASSLARGGTEAFF. CDR3 nucleotides: TGTGCCAGCAGCTTAGCAAGGGGTGGCACTGAAGCTTTCTTT. Complete variable domain (other parts from reference TRBV7-2 and TRBJ1-1): GAGVSQSPSNKVTEKGKDVELRCDPISGHTALYWYRQSLGQGLEFLIYFQGNSAPDKSGLPSDRFSAERTGGSVSTLTIQRTQQEDSAVYLCASSLARGGTEAFFGQGTRLTVV.

This clonotype was detected only a few times. V gene TRBV5-1 combines with J gene TRBJ1-1; TRBD1 aligns across 7 bases. The germline V gene has CDR1 SGHRS and CDR2 YFSETQ. CDR3 size: 17 residues. The V segment lost 0 bases and the J segment 4 bases; nucleotides outside the gene matches: 12. This chain's CDR3 is CASSLGTGTFGSTEAFF. The CDR3, as DNA: TGCGCCAGCAGCTTGGGGACAGGAACGTTTGGTAGCACTGAAGCTTTCTTT. The whole variable domain, filled in from reference TRBV5-1 and TRBJ1-1, reads KAGVTQTPRYLIKTRGQQVTLSCSPISGHRSVSWYQQTPGQGLQFLFEYFSETQRNKGNFPGRFSGRQFSNSRSEMNVSTLELGDSALYLCASSLGTGTFGSTEAFFGQGTRLTVV.

The chain uses TRBV11-2 and TRBJ2-1; D remains ambiguous. The CDR3 consists of 16 residues. The germline CDR1 and CDR2 sequences are SGHAT and FQNNGV. V lost 1 base and J lost 3, with 13 bases in between. This CDR3 reads CASSLVQSYLYNEQFF. The CDR3 region has the DNA TGTGCCAGCAGCTTAGTTCAAAGCTATCTCTACAATGAGCAGTTCTTC.